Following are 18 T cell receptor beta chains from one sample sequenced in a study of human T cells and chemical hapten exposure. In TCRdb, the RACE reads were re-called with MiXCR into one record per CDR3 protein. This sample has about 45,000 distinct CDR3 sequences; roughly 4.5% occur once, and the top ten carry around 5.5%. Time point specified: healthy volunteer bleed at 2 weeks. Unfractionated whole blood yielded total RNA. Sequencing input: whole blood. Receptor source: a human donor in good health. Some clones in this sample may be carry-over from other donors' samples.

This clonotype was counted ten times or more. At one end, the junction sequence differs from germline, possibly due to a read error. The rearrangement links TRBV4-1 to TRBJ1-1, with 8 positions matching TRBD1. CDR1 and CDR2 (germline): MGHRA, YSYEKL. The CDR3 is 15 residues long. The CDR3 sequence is CASSEDDRGYYEAFF. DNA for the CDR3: TGCGCCAGCAGCGAAGACGACAGGGGATATTATGAAGCTTTCTTT.

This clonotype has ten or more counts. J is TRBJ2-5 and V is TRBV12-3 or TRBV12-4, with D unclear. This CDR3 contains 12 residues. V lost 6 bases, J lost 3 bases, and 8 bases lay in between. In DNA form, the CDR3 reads TGTGCCAGCAGAAGCCTAGAAGAGACCCAGTACTTC. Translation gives CASRSLEETQYF.

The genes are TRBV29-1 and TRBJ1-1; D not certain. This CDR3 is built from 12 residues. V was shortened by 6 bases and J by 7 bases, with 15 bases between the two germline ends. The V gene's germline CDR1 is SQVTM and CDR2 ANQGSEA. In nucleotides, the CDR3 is TGCAGCGTCATACAAAATACAGTTGAAGCTTTCTTT. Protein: CSVIQNTVEAFF.

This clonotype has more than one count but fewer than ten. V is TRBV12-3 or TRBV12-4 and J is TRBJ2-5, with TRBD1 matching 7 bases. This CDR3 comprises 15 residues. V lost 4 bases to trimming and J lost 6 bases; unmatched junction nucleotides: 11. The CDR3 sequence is CASSYSTGPGKTQYF. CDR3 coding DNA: TGTGCCAGCAGTTACTCGACAGGGCCGGGGAAGACCCAGTACTTC.

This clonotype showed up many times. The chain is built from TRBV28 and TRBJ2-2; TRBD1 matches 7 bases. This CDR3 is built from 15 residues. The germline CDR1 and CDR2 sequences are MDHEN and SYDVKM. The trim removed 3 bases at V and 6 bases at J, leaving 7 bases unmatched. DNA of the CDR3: TGTGCCAGCAGTTTCTCCAGGGGGACGGCCGGGGAGCTGTTTTTT. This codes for CASSFSRGTAGELFF.

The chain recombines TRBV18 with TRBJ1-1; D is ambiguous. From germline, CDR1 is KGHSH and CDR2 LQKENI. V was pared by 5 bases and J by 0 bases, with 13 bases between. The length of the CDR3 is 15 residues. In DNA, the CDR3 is TGTGCCAGCTCATCCATCCCCCTCCTGAACACTGAAGCTTTCTTT. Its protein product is CASSSIPLLNTEAFF.

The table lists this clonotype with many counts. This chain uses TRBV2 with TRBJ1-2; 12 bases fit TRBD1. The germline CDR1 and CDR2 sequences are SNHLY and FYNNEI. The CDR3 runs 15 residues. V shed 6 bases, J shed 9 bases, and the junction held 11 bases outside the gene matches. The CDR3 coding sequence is TGTGCCAGCAGATTAGGGGGACAGGGGGCGAATCGCTACACCTTC. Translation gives CASRLGGQGANRYTF. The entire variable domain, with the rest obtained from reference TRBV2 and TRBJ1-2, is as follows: EPEVTQTPSHQVTQMGQEVILRCVPISNHLYFYWYRQILGQKVEFLVSFYNNEISEKSEIFDDQFSVERPDGSNFTLKIRSTKLEDSAMYFCASRLGGQGANRYTFGSGTRLTVV.

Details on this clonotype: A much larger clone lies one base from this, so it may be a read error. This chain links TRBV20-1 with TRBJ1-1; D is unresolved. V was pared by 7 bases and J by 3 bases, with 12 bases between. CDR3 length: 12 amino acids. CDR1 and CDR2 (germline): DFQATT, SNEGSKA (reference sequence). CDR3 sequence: CSVIPTYTEAFF. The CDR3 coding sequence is TGCAGTGTCATACCTACATACACTGAAGCTTTCTTT.

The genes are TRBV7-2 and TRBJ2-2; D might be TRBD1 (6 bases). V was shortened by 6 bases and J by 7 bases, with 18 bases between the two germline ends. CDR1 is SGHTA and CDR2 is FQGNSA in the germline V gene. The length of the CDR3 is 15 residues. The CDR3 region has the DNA TGTGCCAGCAGATTCGACAGGCGCACTTTCGGGGAGCTGTTTTTT. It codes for CASRFDRRTFGELFF.

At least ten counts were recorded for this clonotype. CDR3 in DNA: TGTGCCAGCTCTTCCTACTGGAACACTGAAGCTTTCTTT. Protein product: CASSSYWNTEAFF. The rearrangement joins TRBV6-2 or TRBV6-3 to TRBJ1-1; no definite D call. This CDR3 spans 13 amino acids. Germline V lookup: CDR1 MNHEY, CDR2 SVGEGT. With 8 bases removed from V and 1 base from J, the gap between germline ends came to 11 bases.

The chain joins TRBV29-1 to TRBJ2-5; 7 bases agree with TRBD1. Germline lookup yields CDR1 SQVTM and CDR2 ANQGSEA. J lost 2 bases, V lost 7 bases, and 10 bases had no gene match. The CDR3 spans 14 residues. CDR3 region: CSAQDRRRQETQYF. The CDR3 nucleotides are TGCAGCGCCCAGGACAGGCGGAGACAAGAGACCCAGTACTTC.

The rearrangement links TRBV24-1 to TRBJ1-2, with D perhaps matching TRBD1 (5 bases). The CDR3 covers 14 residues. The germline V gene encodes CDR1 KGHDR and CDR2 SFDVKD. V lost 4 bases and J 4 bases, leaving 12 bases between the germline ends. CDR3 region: CATSEGTEIYGYTF. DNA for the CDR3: TGTGCCACCAGTGAGGGGACGGAAATCTATGGCTACACCTTC.

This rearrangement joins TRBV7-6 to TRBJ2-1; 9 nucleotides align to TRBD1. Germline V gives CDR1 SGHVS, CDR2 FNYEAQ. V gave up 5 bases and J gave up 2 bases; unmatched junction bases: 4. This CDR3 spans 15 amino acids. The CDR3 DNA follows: TGTGCCAGCAGCCGCGACAGGGGGGCCTACAATGAGCAGTTCTTC. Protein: CASSRDRGAYNEQFF. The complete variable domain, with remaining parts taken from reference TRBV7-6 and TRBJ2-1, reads GAGVSQSPRYKVTKRGQDVALRCDPISGHVSLYWYRQALGQGPEFLTYFNYEAQQDKSGLPNDRFSAERPEGSISTLTIQRTEQRDSAMYRCASSRDRGAYNEQFFGPGTRLTVL.

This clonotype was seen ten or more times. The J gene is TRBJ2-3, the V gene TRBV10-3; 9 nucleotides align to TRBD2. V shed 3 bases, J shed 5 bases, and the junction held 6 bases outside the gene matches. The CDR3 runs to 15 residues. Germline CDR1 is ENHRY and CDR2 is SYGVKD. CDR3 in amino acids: CAISEPSGILDTQYF. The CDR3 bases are TGTGCCATCAGTGAACCTAGCGGGATATTAGATACGCAGTATTTT.

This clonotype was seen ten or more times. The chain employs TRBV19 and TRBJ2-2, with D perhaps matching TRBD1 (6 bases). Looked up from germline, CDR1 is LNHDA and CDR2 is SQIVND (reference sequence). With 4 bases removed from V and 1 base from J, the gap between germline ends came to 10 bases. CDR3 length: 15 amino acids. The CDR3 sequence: CASSRTELNTGELFF. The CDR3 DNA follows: TGTGCCAGTAGTAGGACAGAATTGAACACCGGGGAGCTGTTTTTT.

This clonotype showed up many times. The CDR3 nucleotides read TGTGCCAGCAGTCCGGACACCTCTGGGGCCAACGTCCTGACTTTC. Encoded protein: CASSPDTSGANVLTF. The chain couples TRBV12-3 or TRBV12-4 to TRBJ2-6; possibly TRBD1 for D (5 bases). This CDR3 is 15 amino acids long. Deletions cut 5 bases from V and 0 bases from J, with 8 bases between.

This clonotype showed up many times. The CDR3 nucleotides read TGTGCCAGCAGTTACTCGATCGACTATCCCTCCTACAATGAGCAGTTCTTC. Its translation is CASSYSIDYPSYNEQFF. The genes are TRBV6-2 or TRBV6-3 and TRBJ2-1, with D possibly TRBD2 on 5 matching bases. Per germline, CDR1 MNHEY and CDR2 SVGEGT. CDR3 length: 17 residues. The V end lost 0 bases, the J end lost 0 bases, and 12 bases lay between the germline ends.

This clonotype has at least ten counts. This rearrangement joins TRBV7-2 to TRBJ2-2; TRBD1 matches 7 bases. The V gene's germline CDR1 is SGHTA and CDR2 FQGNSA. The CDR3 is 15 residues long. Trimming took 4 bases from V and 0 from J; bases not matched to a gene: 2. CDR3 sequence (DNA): TGTGCCAGCAGCTGGACAGGTGCGAACACCGGGGAGCTGTTTTTT. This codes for CASSWTGANTGELFF.